One sample yielded the 9 T cell receptor beta chains listed below, sequenced in a study of T-cell reconstitution after alpha-beta-depleted transplantation in children. Unique molecular identifiers featured in how the TCRbeta library was prepared. A single record per CDR3 protein comes from TCRdb applying MiXCR to the PCR reads. This table holds 350,000 to 500,000 distinct CDR3 sequences, roughly 43% found once. The sequencing used PBMCs, collected before TCRalphabeta/CD19-depleted stem cell transplant. The receptors here all came from a girl aged 2 to 10 with aplastic anemia, due to receive a stem cell transplant.

The chain recombines TRBV27 with TRBJ2-1; a weak D match, TRBD2 (6 bases). This CDR3 region has 15 residues. Trimming shortened V by 5 bases and J by 0 bases, and 11 bases separated the two germline ends. Germline V gene data show CDR1 as MNHEY and CDR2 as SMNVEV (reference sequence). CDR3 DNA: TGTGCCAGCAGTCACGCGGGACCCTCCTACAATGAGCAGTTCTTC. As protein: CASSHAGPSYNEQFF.

The CDR3 bases are TGTGCCTGGAGTCGTCAAGAGACCCAGTACTTC. Protein sequence: CAWSRQETQYF. V and J are TRBV30 and TRBJ2-5; unclear D gene. The CDR3 is 11 amino acids. Trimming removed 2 bases at V and 2 bases at J, with 3 bases between. Germline CDR1 reads GTSNPN; CDR2 reads SVGIG (reference sequence).

The chain recombines TRBV11-2 with TRBJ2-2, with TRBD2 as a possible D gene (5 bases). The CDR3 has 15 residues. V was clipped by 6 bases and J by 6 bases, with 17 bases between them. Germline values: CDR1 SGHAT, CDR2 FQNNGV. The CDR3 protein is CASSRREAGAGELFF. In nucleotides, the CDR3 is TGTGCCAGCAGTCGCAGAGAGGCCGGGGCCGGGGAGCTGTTTTTT. Full variable domain (rest looked up from reference TRBV11-2 and TRBJ2-2): EAGVAQSPRYKIIEKRQSVAFWCNPISGHATLYWYQQILGQGPKLLIQFQNNGVVDDSQLPKDRFSAERLKGVDSTLKIQPAKLEDSAVYLCASSRREAGAGELFFGEGSRLTVL.

This clonotype was counted ten times or more. This chain links TRBV7-3 with TRBJ2-1; 7 bases map to TRBD1. The CDR3 is 14 amino acids. The junction had 9 bases not matched to a gene; V was cut back by 5 bases and J by 8 bases. CDR1 and CDR2 (germline): SGHTA, FQGTGA. CDR3 bases: TGTGCCAGCAGCACCCAGACAGGGCACTATGAGCAGTTCTTC. Amino acids: CASSTQTGHYEQFF. Drawing the rest from reference TRBV7-3 and TRBJ2-1, the complete variable domain is GAGVSQTPSNKVTEKGKYVELRCDPISGHTALYWYRQSLGQGPEFLIYFQGTGAADDSGLPNDRFFAVRPEGSVSTLKIQRTERGDSAVYLCASSTQTGHYEQFFGPGTRLTVL.

The CDR3 coding sequence is TGTGCCTGGAGTCGCACAGATACGCAGTATTTT. Its translation is CAWSRTDTQYF. The genes are TRBV30 and TRBJ2-3; D not resolved. Germline V gene lookup returns CDR1 GTSNPN and CDR2 SVGIG (reference sequence). With 2 bases removed from V and 1 base from J, the gap between germline ends came to 1 base. The CDR3 extends over 11 amino acids. Filled out from reference TRBV30 and TRBJ2-3, the complete variable domain reads SQTIHQWPATLVQPVGSPLSLECTVEGTSNPNLYWYRQAAGRGLQLLFYSVGIGQISSEVPQNLSASRPQDRQFILSSKKLLLSDSGFYLCAWSRTDTQYFGPGTRLTVL.

V gene TRBV20-1 combines with J gene TRBJ2-3; 9 nucleotides align to TRBD2. The CDR3 has 15 amino acids. CDR1 is DFQATT, CDR2 SNEGSKA, per germline (reference sequence). V lost 0 bases, J lost 1 base, and 2 bases stayed unmatched. The CDR3 region has the DNA TGCAGTGCTAGAGAGGCTAGCGGGGGCACAGATACGCAGTATTTT. Amino acids: CSAREASGGTDTQYF.

In this sample, this clonotype turned up many times. The chain is built from TRBV28 and TRBJ2-3, with a tentative D call TRBD2 (5 bases). V was shortened by 4 bases and J by 4 bases, with 9 bases between the two germline ends. CDR3 length: 13 amino acids. The V gene's germline CDR1 is MDHEN and CDR2 SYDVKM. The CDR3 DNA is TGTGCCAGCAGTTCGAGGGCGGCAGATACGCAGTATTTT. It translates to CASSSRAADTQYF.

The chain carries TRBV7-2 and TRBJ2-2; possibly TRBD2 for D (6 bases). V lost 1 base and J 0 bases, leaving 9 bases between the germline ends. The CDR3 has 16 residues. Germline CDR1 is SGHTA and CDR2 is FQGNSA. The CDR3: CASSLVSGANTGELFF. In DNA, the CDR3 is TGTGCCAGCAGCTTAGTTTCGGGAGCGAACACCGGGGAGCTGTTTTTT.

The V call is TRBV10-3, the J call TRBJ2-3; tentatively, D is TRBD2 (5 bases). V was pared by 8 bases and J by 2 bases, with 17 bases between. CDR1 and CDR2 (germline): ENHRY, SYGVKD. The CDR3 is made up of 15 amino acids. CDR3 bases: TGTGCCATCGGCCGTCGGAGCGGAACCACAGATACGCAGTATTTT. Residues: CAIGRRSGTTDTQYF.